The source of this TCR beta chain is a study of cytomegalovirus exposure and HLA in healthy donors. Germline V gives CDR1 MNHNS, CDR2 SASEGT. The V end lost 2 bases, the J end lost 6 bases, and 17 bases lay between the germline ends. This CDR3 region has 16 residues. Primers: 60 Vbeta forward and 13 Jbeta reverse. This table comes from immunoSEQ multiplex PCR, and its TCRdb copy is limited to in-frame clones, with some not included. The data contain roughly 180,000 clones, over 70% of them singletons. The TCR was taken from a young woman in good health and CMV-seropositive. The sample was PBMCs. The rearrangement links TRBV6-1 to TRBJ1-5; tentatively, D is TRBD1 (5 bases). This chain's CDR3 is CASSEIWGVGSQPQHF. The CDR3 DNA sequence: TGTGCCAGCAGTGAAATTTGGGGGGTAGGGAGTCAGCCCCAGCATTTT.